These T cell receptor beta chains were read from a single sample in a study of CD8+CD57+ T cells in acquired aplastic anemia. TCRdb re-analysed the reads in MiXCR, keeping a single row per CDR3 protein. The repertoire holds a few hundred thousand distinct CDR3 sequences, with 60% to 65% as singletons. Material: sorted CD4+, CD8+, or CD8+CD57+ T cells (not recorded which) from PBMCs. These receptors were collected from a human donor in good health. The CDR3 runs from the conserved cysteine through the conserved F or W. D genes are given only for firm matches. The listing skips clone size in some rows; elsewhere it reads once, few, many or a size class.

D: TRBD2
size: -
J: TRBJ2-1
V: TRBV10-1
DNA: TGCGCCAGCAGTGAGTTAGGGGGCGGGAGGGCCGAAAATGAGCAGTTCTTC
CDR3: CASSELGGGRAENEQFF

D: -
size: many
J: TRBJ1-1
V: TRBV5-8
DNA: TGTGCCAGCCGGTACGGGAACACTGAAGCTTTCTTT
CDR3: CASRYGNTEAFF

D: TRBD1
size: many
J: TRBJ1-3
V: TRBV6-1
DNA: TGTGCCAGCAGTGATAGTACAGGGGATCCAGGCACCATATATTTT
CDR3: CASSDSTGDPGTIYF

D: TRBD2
size: -
J: TRBJ2-1
V: TRBV15
DNA: TGTGCCACCAGCAGAGATACACTAGCGGTGAACAATGAGCAGTTCTTC
CDR3: CATSRDTLAVNNEQFF

D: -
size: many
J: TRBJ2-1
V: TRBV9
DNA: TGTGCCAGCAGCGTAGGCAGGGGGGCCTACAATGAGCAGTTCTTC
CDR3: CASSVGRGAYNEQFF

D: -
size: -
J: TRBJ1-6
V: TRBV9
DNA: TGTGCCAGCAGCTTAACCCCCCGACGGATTTCACCCCTCCACTTT
CDR3: CASSLTPRRISPLHF

D: -
size: -
J: TRBJ1-3
V: TRBV7-8
DNA: TGTGCCAGCAGCCGGGGGGGAAACACCATATATTTT
CDR3: CASSRGGNTIYF

D: -
size: many
J: TRBJ1-2
V: TRBV9
DNA: TGTGCCAGCAGCGTAGCCGCGGCAGGGCTAAACTATGGCTACACCTTC
CDR3: CASSVAAAGLNYGYTF

D: TRBD1
size: -
J: TRBJ1-5
V: TRBV5-5
DNA: TGTGCCAGCAGCACGGACAGGGGGCAAGGTCAGCCCCAGCATTTT
CDR3: CASSTDRGQGQPQHF

D: TRBD1
size: once
J: TRBJ1-1
V: TRBV5-5
DNA: TGTGCCAGCAGCACTCCGGGACAGGCCTTGAACACTGAAGCTTTCTTT
CDR3: CASSTPGQALNTEAFF

D: -
size: few
J: TRBJ1-1
V: TRBV7-2
DNA: TGTGCCAGCAGCAACCCGGGGGCACCTGAAGCTTTCTTT
CDR3: CASSNPGAPEAFF

D: TRBD1
size: many
J: TRBJ2-3
V: TRBV5-6
DNA: TGTGCCAGCAGCTTGGGTGGGACAGGGCGAGATACGCAGTATTTT
CDR3: CASSLGGTGRDTQYF

D: -
size: -
J: TRBJ1-6
V: TRBV10-1
DNA: TGCGCCAGCAGTGAAGAGCAGCGTTTCTCACCCCTCCACTTT
CDR3: CASSEEQRFSPLHF

D: TRBD1
size: -
J: TRBJ2-5
V: TRBV19
DNA: TGTGCCAGTAGTCCCCGACAGGGAACGGAGACCCAGTACTTC
CDR3: CASSPRQGTETQYF

D: -
size: -
J: TRBJ2-3
V: TRBV9
DNA: TGTGCCAGCAGCGTTTTGACTAGCACAGATACGCAGTATTTT
CDR3: CASSVLTSTDTQYF

D: -
size: few
J: TRBJ2-1
V: TRBV20-1
DNA: TGCAGTGCGCATAAGCCCGAGGGCTACAATGAGCAGTTCTTC
CDR3: CSAHKPEGYNEQFF

D: -
size: many
J: TRBJ2-7
V: TRBV7-3
DNA: TGTGCCAGCAGCTTAAGTGGCGGGGCCGAGCAGTACTTC
CDR3: CASSLSGGAEQYF

D: -
size: few
J: TRBJ2-5
V: TRBV27
DNA: TGTGCCAGCAGCTCGCCCGGACTCTACCAAGAGACCCAGTACTTC
CDR3: CASSSPGLYQETQYF

D: -
size: -
J: TRBJ2-2
V: TRBV24-1
DNA: TGTGCCACCAGTGATTTGGCCATGGATCGTGGGGAGCTGTTTTTT
CDR3: CATSDLAMDRGELFF

D: -
size: once
J: TRBJ1-1
V: TRBV9
DNA: TGTGCCAGCAGAGGCGGTGCGGACACTGAAGCTTTCTTT
CDR3: CASRGGADTEAFF

D: -
size: many
J: TRBJ1-4
V: TRBV29-1
DNA: TGCAGCGTTGAGTTTGGCGAAAAACTGTTTTTT
CDR3: CSVEFGEKLFF

D: TRBD2
size: -
J: TRBJ2-3
V: TRBV9
DNA: TGTGCCAGCAGCGTACTAGCGGGCGCAGATACGCAGTATTTT
CDR3: CASSVLAGADTQYF

D: -
size: few
J: TRBJ2-7
V: TRBV5-6
DNA: TGTGCCAGCAGCTTGGCCGTCTCGGCCGCGCGTACCTACGAGCAGTACTTC
CDR3: CASSLAVSAARTYEQYF

D: -
size: -
J: TRBJ2-7
V: TRBV27
DNA: TGTGCCAGCATACCTCGGGCCCTGAACTCCTACGAGCAGTACTTC
CDR3: CASIPRALNSYEQYF

D: TRBD1
size: -
J: TRBJ1-5
V: TRBV20-1
DNA: TGCAGTGCGAGGACAGGAAGCAATCAGCCCCAGCATTTT
CDR3: CSARTGSNQPQHF

D: -
size: -
J: TRBJ1-5
V: TRBV24-1
DNA: TGTGCCACCAGTGGAGGGGGCAATCAGCCCCAGCATTTT
CDR3: CATSGGGNQPQHF

D: -
size: few
J: TRBJ1-5
V: TRBV10-3
DNA: TGTGCCATCAGTGTTGGGGTAGAAAGCAATCAGCCCCAGCATTTT
CDR3: CAISVGVESNQPQHF

D: TRBD2
size: -
J: TRBJ2-1
V: TRBV13
DNA: TGTGCCAGCAGCTTACGCGGGACTAGCGGAAACAATGAGCAGTTCTTC
CDR3: CASSLRGTSGNNEQFF

D: -
size: few
J: TRBJ2-1
V: TRBV30
DNA: TGTGCCTGGAGTGACGGGGCGAATAAGGAGCAGTTCTTC
CDR3: CAWSDGANKEQFF

D: -
size: once
J: TRBJ1-5
V: TRBV5-4
DNA: TGTGCCAGCAGCGAGGACATAAATCAGCCCCAGCATTTT
CDR3: CASSEDINQPQHF

D: TRBD1
size: -
J: TRBJ2-5
V: TRBV5-1
DNA: TGCGCCAGCAGCTTGTCGGGACAGCAAGAGACCCAGTACTTC
CDR3: CASSLSGQQETQYF

D: -
size: few
J: TRBJ2-1
V: TRBV27
DNA: TGTGCCAGCAGTTTATATCCGGGGACTTCCTACAATGAGCAGTTCTTC
CDR3: CASSLYPGTSYNEQFF

D: -
size: many
J: TRBJ2-7
V: TRBV9
DNA: TGTGCCAGCAGCGTCGGTGGCAGGGGTTACGAGCAGTACTTC
CDR3: CASSVGGRGYEQYF

D: -
size: many
J: TRBJ2-3
V: TRBV6-6
DNA: TGTGCCAGCTTCATGAGTTCCACAGATACGCAGTATTTT
CDR3: CASFMSSTDTQYF

D: -
size: -
J: TRBJ2-7
V: TRBV29-1
DNA: TGCAGCGTTGTATCGGGGGGCTCCAACGAGCAGTACTTC
CDR3: CSVVSGGSNEQYF

D: TRBD2
size: few
J: TRBJ2-7
V: TRBV7-8
DNA: TGTGCCAGCAGCTTAAGACTAGCGGGTGTCTACGAGCAGTACTTC
CDR3: CASSLRLAGVYEQYF

D: -
size: -
J: TRBJ2-3
V: TRBV6-1
DNA: TGTGCCAGCAGTGTAACTAGATTCGGCCCAGATACGCAGTATTTT
CDR3: CASSVTRFGPDTQYF

D: -
size: -
J: TRBJ2-2
V: TRBV15
DNA: TGTGCCACCAGCAGACCTCAAGGGGTGAGGCCTTCCGGGGAGCTGTTTTTT
CDR3: CATSRPQGVRPSGELFF

D: -
size: -
J: TRBJ1-1
V: TRBV4-3
DNA: TGCGCCAGCAGCCAAGCCCAGAATGGACCAGGGCGGGCTTTCTTT
CDR3: CASSQAQNGPGRAFF

D: -
size: -
J: TRBJ1-1
V: TRBV7-3
DNA: TGTGCCAGCAGCTTAAGGCAGGGCACTGAAGCTTTCTTT
CDR3: CASSLRQGTEAFF

D: TRBD2
size: -
J: TRBJ2-2
V: TRBV20-1
DNA: TGCAGTGCGGGAGCTAGCGGGGACGCGGTCGGGGAGCTGTTTTTT
CDR3: CSAGASGDAVGELFF

D: -
size: -
J: TRBJ2-1
V: TRBV7-2
DNA: TGTGCCAGCAGCCGGGACTCCATATACTACAATGAGCAGTTCTTC
CDR3: CASSRDSIYYNEQFF